Sequencing of this T cell receptor (beta chain) was carried out in a study of vaccination effects on CD4 cells after COVID-19. Antigen-specific CD4+ T cells were expanded (with viral peptide pools) by the ViraFEST assay ahead of sequencing. Culturing for 10 days preceded CD4+ T cell isolation. According to the study, vaccine recipients showed no prior SARS-CoV-2 infection and negative nucleocapsid antibodies. A few million PBMC were seeded per well and grown in the presence of 10 IU/ml IL-2 and 10 ug/ml peptides. Study findings and constraints: By a late point after vaccination, infection- and vaccine-induced clones had shrunk markedly through clonal contraction.

This clone was counted once. What it recognizes is unknown. V lost 6 bases, J lost 7 bases, and 16 bases lay in between. The germline gives CDR1 SNHLY, CDR2 FYNNEI. The CDR3 length is 14 residues. The assay was immunoSEQ multiplex PCR, and TCRdb's table has in-frame clones only and misses some. The sample yields tens of thousands of clones, under 70% seen once. The clonotype originates from a human donor who received a COVID-19 vaccine. This sequence joins TRBV2 and TRBJ2-1, with TRBD2 as a possible D gene (7 bases). The material was CD4+ T cells from PBMCs cultured with SARS-CoV-2 spike peptides, obtained before COVID-19 vaccination. CDR3 bases: TGTGCCAGCAGGGGTCCGGGGAGGGGGAATGAGCAGTTCTTC. It codes for CASRGPGRGNEQFF.